A selection of T cell receptor beta chains follows, all from one sample in a study of control samples from healthy donors and cancer patients. Profiled with immunoSEQ multiplex PCR; TCRdb holds only in-frame clones, not every one. The sample holds over 200,000 clones; around 79% are singletons and the top ten take approximately 12%. Sequenced: PBMCs. These receptor sequences come from a woman aged 55-75 years with lung cancer. Each CDR3 is given with its conserved first and last residue. The D gene is left open where the match is weak. The size of a clone is reported for some rows only, either as once, few or many, or as a class for expanded clones.

TGTGCCAGCAGCTATAGAGCAGACGCGGGCACCGGGGAGCTGTTTTTT,CASSYRADAGTGELFF,TRBJ2-2,TRBV11-3,.,.
TGTGCCAGCAGCCTAACCCCCAGCCCCTACGAGCAGTACTTC,CASSLTPSPYEQYF,TRBJ2-7,TRBV5-5,.,.
TGTGCCATCAGCAGAGACGGTGAGCAGTTCTTC,CAISRDGEQFF,TRBJ2-1,TRBV10-3,.,.
TGTGCCAGCAGCCCATGGGCTAATGAGCAGTTCTTC,CASSPWANEQFF,TRBJ2-1,TRBV7-2,.,.
TGTGCCAGTAGTATAGTCTGGCAGGGGAATGCCAAACTGTTTTTT,CASSIVWQGNAKLFF,TRBJ1-4,TRBV19,.,few
TGCGCCAGCAGTGCTATCGACAGGGGGAGGTCTGAAGCTTTCTTT,CASSAIDRGRSEAFF,TRBJ1-1,TRBV10-2,TRBD1,once
TGTGCCAGCAGCTCATCCAGGGGACCTAACTATGGCTACACCTTC,CASSSSRGPNYGYTF,TRBJ1-2,TRBV7-6,.,.
TGTGCCAGCAGTAAGGCCCCAGGGGGCAATCAGCCCCAGCATTTT,CASSKAPGGNQPQHF,TRBJ1-5,TRBV28,.,few
TGTGCCAGCAGTGGCAATAGCGGGGGGGAGCAGTTCTTC,CASSGNSGGEQFF,TRBJ2-1,TRBV2,TRBD2,.
TGTGCCAGCAGTGACGCAGGGGGCAGGTTTACTGGGGCCAACGTCCTGACTTTC,CASSDAGGRFTGANVLTF,TRBJ2-6,TRBV2,TRBD1,.
TGTGCCAGCAACCTACGACAGGCTCCGAACACCGGGGAGCTGTTTTTT,CASNLRQAPNTGELFF,TRBJ2-2,TRBV7-9,.,.
TGTGCCACCAGCGCGCGAGCCGGGGCCGAAGAGCAGTACTTC,CATSARAGAEEQYF,TRBJ2-7,TRBV15,.,few
TGTGCCAGCAGCTTGGTTTGGCGCACTTACAATGAGCAGTTCTTC,CASSLVWRTYNEQFF,TRBJ2-1,TRBV5-6,.,.
TGTGCCACCGGTCCCTCGGGCACAGATACGCAGTATTTT,CATGPSGTDTQYF,TRBJ2-3,TRBV24-1,.,.
TGTGCCAGCAGTCCCCGGGGGGAAAAACTGTTTTTT,CASSPRGEKLFF,TRBJ1-4,TRBV28,.,.
TGTGCCACCACCTCGAGGGTAACTAGCAAAAACATTCAGTACTTC,CATTSRVTSKNIQYF,TRBJ2-4,TRBV24-1,.,.
TGTGCCAGCAGTGAAGAATCGGGGGTAGTTACACCCCTCCACTTT,CASSEESGVVTPLHF,TRBJ1-6,TRBV2,.,.
TGTGCCAGCAGCACCCGCTCTTATGGCTACACCTTC,CASSTRSYGYTF,TRBJ1-2,TRBV12-3/TRBV12-4,.,once
TGTGCCAGCAGCTTAACAGCGGGGGCTGCAGATACGCAGTATTTT,CASSLTAGAADTQYF,TRBJ2-3,TRBV7-3,TRBD2,.
TGTGCCAGCACCGGGGAGGGGGGGAACACTGAAGCTTTCTTT,CASTGEGGNTEAFF,TRBJ1-1,TRBV3-1/TRBV3-2,.,.
TGTGCCAGCCGCGGACAGAACCAAGAGACCCAGTACTTC,CASRGQNQETQYF,TRBJ2-5,TRBV6-5,.,.
TGTGCCAGCAGTTATCAGTACCAGGATTCACCCCTCCACTTT,CASSYQYQDSPLHF,TRBJ1-6,TRBV6-5,.,.
TGTGCCAGCAGCTTATTCGGGGATGGTGAGCAGTTCTTC,CASSLFGDGEQFF,TRBJ2-1,TRBV11-2,.,.
TGTGCCAGCAGCTTAGCCGTGACTAGCGGGGTTCACTCCTACGAGCAGTACTTC,CASSLAVTSGVHSYEQYF,TRBJ2-7,TRBV7-8,TRBD2,.
TGTGCCAGCAGCTTCGGGACAGATACGCAGTATTTT,CASSFGTDTQYF,TRBJ2-3,TRBV11-3,.,.